The source of this T cell receptor beta chain is a study of T cell responses to AZD1222 COVID-19 vaccine. This CDR3 has 14 amino acids. Measured with immunoSEQ multiplex PCR; TCRdb has only the in-frame clones, and not every one. The sample has some 96,000 clones; roughly 90% are singletons. This TCR came from an adult in good health. The chain carries TRBV21-1 and TRBJ2-7; the table assigns TRBD2, which was not confirmed against the DNA. TRBV21-1 is a listed pseudogene. The sequencing used peripheral blood, collected on day 0 of AZD1222 vaccination. CDR3 nucleotide sequence: TGTGCCAGCACCTGGACCGGGATATCCTACGAGCAGTACTTC. Protein sequence: CASTWTGISYEQYF.